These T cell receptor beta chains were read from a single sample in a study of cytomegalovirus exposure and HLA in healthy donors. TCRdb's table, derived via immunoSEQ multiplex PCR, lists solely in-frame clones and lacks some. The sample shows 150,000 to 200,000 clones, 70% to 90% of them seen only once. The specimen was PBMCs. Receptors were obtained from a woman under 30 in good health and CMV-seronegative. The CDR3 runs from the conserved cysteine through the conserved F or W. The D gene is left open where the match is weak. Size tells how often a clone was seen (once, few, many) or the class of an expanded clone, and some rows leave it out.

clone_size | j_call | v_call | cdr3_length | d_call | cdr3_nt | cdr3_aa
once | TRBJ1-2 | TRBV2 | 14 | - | TGTGCCAGCAGTGTCTACAGGGCCGGGTATGGCTACACCTTC | CASSVYRAGYGYTF
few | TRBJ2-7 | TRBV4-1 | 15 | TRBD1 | TGCGCCAGCAGCCAAGACGGGACAGATTCCTACGAGCAGTACTTC | CASSQDGTDSYEQYF
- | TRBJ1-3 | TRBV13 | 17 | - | TGTGCCAGCAGCTTAGGCTGGGAGGAGACACCTGGAAACACCATATATTTT | CASSLGWEETPGNTIYF
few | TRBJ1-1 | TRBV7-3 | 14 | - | TGTGCCAGCAGCTTAGTCGGGGGTGGGACTGAAGCTTTCTTT | CASSLVGGGTEAFF
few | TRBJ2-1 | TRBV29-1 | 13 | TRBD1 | TGCAGCGTTGAAGATCGGGACAGGGGGCGCGGGTTCTTC | CSVEDRDRGRGFF
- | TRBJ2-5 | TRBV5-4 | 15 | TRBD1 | TGTGCCAGCAGCACGGGACAGGGGAGACAAGAGACCCAGTACTTC | CASSTGQGRQETQYF
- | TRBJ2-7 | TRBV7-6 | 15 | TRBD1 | TGTGCCAGCAGCCCCGCCCGGGACAGGTCCTACGAGCAGTACTTC | CASSPARDRSYEQYF
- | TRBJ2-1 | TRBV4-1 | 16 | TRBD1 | TGCGCCAGCAGCCAAGTGGGACAGGGATCCTACAATGAGCAGTTCTTC | CASSQVGQGSYNEQFF
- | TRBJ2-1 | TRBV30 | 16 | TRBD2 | TGTGCCTGGGGGTCCTTTAGCGGGGGGGCGGGTAATGAGCAGTTCTTC | CAWGSFSGGAGNEQFF
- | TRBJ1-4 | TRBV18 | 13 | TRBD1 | TGTGCCAGCTCACCGGACAGGGCCAGAAAACTGTTTTTT | CASSPDRARKLFF
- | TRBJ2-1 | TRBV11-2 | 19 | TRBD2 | TGTGCCAGCAGCCCCTCGACTAGCGGGGGGGAAGACCCCTACAATGAGCAGTTCTTC | CASSPSTSGGEDPYNEQFF
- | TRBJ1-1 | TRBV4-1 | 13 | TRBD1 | TGCGCCAGCAGCCAGACCGGACAGGGAGAAGCTTTCTTT | CASSQTGQGEAFF
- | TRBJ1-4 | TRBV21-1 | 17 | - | TGTGCCAGCAGCATCCGCTTTTCAGGACAGGGCAGAGAAAAACTGTTTTTT | CASSIRFSGQGREKLFF
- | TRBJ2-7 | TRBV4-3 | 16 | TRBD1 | TGCGCCAGCAGCCGAGCGGGCCAGGGGGCCTCCTACGAGCAGTACTTC | CASSRAGQGASYEQYF
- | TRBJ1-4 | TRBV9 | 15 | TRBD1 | TGTGCCAGCAGTCGCACCGGGACAGGGAATGAAAAACTGTTTTTT | CASSRTGTGNEKLFF
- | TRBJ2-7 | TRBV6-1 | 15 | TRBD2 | TGTGCCAGCAGTGGGGTGCAAAGACTAGCGTACGAGCAGTACTTC | CASSGVQRLAYEQYF
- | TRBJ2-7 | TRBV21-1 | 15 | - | TGTGCCAGCAGCACAGGAAGGGACAGGGACCACGAGCAGTACTTC | CASSTGRDRDHEQYF
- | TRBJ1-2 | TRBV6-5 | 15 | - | TGTGCCAGCATTAGGGGAAGCCGGGACTTCTATGGCTACACCTTC | CASIRGSRDFYGYTF
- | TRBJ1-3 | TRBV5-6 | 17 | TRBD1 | TGTGCCAGCAGGGGACGGCGGGGACAGCTCTCTGGAAACACCATATATTTT | CASRGRRGQLSGNTIYF
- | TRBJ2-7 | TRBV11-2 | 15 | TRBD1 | TGTGCCAGCAGCGCCCATCCTACAGGGGCTGACGAGCAGTACTTC | CASSAHPTGADEQYF
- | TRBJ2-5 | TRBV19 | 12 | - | TGTGCCAGTTGCATACTACACGAGACCCAGTACTTC | CASCILHETQYF
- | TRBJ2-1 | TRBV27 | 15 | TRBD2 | TGTGCCAGCAGTTTAGCGGGAGGAGATTACAATGAGCAGTTCTTC | CASSLAGGDYNEQFF
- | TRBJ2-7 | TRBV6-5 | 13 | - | TGTGCCAGCATTTCTCTTGTTACCTACGAGCAGTACTTC | CASISLVTYEQYF
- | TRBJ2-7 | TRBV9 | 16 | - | TGTGCCAGCAGCCCCCGGGGAGGGCAGGGGGCGTACGAGCAGTACTTC | CASSPRGGQGAYEQYF
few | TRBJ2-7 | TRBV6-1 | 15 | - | TGTGCCAGCAGTGGCCCGGCGGACATTGCCTACGAGCAGTACTTC | CASSGPADIAYEQYF
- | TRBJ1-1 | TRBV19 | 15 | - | TGTGCCAGTAGTATAGGATGGGCAGTGAACACTGAAGCTTTCTTT | CASSIGWAVNTEAFF
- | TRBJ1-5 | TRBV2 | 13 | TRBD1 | TGTGCCAGCAGGGGACAGTCCAATCAGCCCCAGCATTTT | CASRGQSNQPQHF
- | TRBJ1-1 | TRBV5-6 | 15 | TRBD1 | TGTGCCAGCAGCTGGGCGGGGACAGAGAACACTGAAGCTTTCTTT | CASSWAGTENTEAFF
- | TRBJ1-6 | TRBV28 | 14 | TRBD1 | TGTGCCAGCAGTATGGGACAGCTGAATTCACCCCTCCACTTT | CASSMGQLNSPLHF
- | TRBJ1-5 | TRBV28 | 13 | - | TGTGCCAGCAGGCCGGCCGGGGGAGGGGCCCAGCATTTT | CASRPAGGGAQHF
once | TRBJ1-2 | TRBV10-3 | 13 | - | TGTGCCACCGACAGCGCCTGGGGTTATGGCTACACCTTC | CATDSAWGYGYTF
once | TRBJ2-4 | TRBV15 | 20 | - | TGTGCCACCAGCAGAGTATCATTTTCCGGGGGGCGTCTAGCCAAAAACATTCAGTACTTC | CATSRVSFSGGRLAKNIQYF
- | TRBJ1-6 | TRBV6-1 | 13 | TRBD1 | TGTGCCAGCAGTGAGGACAGGGGATCACCCCTCCACTTT | CASSEDRGSPLHF
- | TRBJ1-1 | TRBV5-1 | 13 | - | TGCGCCAGCAGCGCGGGGGGAGACGCTGAAGCTTTCTTT | CASSAGGDAEAFF
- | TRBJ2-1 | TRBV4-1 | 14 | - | TGCGCCAGCAGCCAAGAGACAATCTACAATGAGCAGTTCTTC | CASSQETIYNEQFF
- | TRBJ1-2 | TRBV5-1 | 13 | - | TGCGCCAGCAGCTTGGAGCGTTCCTATGGCTACACCTTC | CASSLERSYGYTF
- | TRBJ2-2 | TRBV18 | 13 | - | TGTGCCAGCTCACTTACAGGGCCCGGGGAGCTGTTTTTT | CASSLTGPGELFF
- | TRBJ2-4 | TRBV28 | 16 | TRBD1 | TGTGCCAGCAGTTCCGGGACAGGAGGGGACCAAAACATTCAGTACTTC | CASSSGTGGDQNIQYF
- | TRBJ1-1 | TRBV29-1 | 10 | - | TGCAGCGTTGTGCAGGGTTTAGCTTTCTTT | CSVVQGLAFF
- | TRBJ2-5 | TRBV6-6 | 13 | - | TGTGCCAGCTACGGGGGTCTGGTAGAGACCCAGTACTTC | CASYGGLVETQYF
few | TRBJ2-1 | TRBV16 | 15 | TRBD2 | TGTGCCAGCAGCCAAACTAGCGGGAGTCACAATGAGCAGTTCTTC | CASSQTSGSHNEQFF
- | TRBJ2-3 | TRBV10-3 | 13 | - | TGTGCCATCAGGGCAGGGAGCACAGATACGCAGTATTTT | CAIRAGSTDTQYF
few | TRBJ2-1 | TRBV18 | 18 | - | TGTGCCAGCTCACCCTCGTTGGACAGTCCGGTTACCTACAATGAGCAGTTCTTC | CASSPSLDSPVTYNEQFF
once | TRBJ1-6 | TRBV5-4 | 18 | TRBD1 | TGTGCCAGCAGCTTGGGACAGGGGGCGCGGGGCTATAATTCACCCCTCCACTTT | CASSLGQGARGYNSPLHF